Sequencing of this TCR beta chain was carried out in a study of blood T cell repertoires in COVID-19. Germline values: CDR1 SEHNR, CDR2 FQNEAQ (reference sequence). This CDR3 comprises 12 residues. V lost 3 bases and J 4 bases, leaving 7 bases between the germline ends. Some clones are missing from TCRdb's copy, which holds only in-frame ones; the method was immunoSEQ multiplex PCR. Among 200,000 to 250,000 clones, 85% were seen once, and the ten largest hold approximately 19%. The receptor was isolated from a man between 40 and 49 years old who had recovered from COVID-19. The sequenced sample was PBMCs or T cells enriched from blood (not recorded which). V and J are TRBV7-9 and TRBJ2-7; no firm D call. The CDR3 loop is CASSFSSYEQYF. The CDR3, as DNA: TGTGCCAGCAGCTTCTCGTCGTACGAGCAGTACTTC.